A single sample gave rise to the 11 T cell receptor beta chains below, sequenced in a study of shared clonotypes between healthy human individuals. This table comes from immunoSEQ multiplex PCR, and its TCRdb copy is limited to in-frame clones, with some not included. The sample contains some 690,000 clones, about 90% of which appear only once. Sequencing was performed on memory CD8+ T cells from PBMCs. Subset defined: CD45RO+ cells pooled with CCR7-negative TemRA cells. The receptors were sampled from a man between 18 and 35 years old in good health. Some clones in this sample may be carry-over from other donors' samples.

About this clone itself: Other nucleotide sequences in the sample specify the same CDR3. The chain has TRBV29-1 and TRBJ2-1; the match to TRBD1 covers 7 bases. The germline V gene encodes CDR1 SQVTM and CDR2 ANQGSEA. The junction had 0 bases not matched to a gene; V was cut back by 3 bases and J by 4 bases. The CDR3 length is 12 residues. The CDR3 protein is CSVEDRYNEQFF. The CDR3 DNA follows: TGCAGCGTTGAGGACAGGTACAATGAGCAGTTCTTC.

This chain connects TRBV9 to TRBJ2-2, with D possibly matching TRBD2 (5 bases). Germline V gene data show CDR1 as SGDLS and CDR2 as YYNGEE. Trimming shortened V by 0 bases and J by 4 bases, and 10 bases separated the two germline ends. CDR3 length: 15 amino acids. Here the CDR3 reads CASSVEGLATGELFF. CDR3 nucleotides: TGTGCCAGCAGCGTAGAGGGTCTAGCCACCGGGGAGCTGTTTTTT.

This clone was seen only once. The DNA for the CDR3 is TGTGCCAGCAGCGCCGCTACCGGGGAGCTGTTTTTT. Amino acid sequence: CASSAATGELFF. This rearrangement joins TRBV9 to TRBJ2-2; D not resolved. V dropped 3 bases and J dropped 5 bases, with 5 bases sitting between them. The CDR3 covers 12 residues. Per the germline V gene, CDR1 is SGDLS and CDR2 is YYNGEE.

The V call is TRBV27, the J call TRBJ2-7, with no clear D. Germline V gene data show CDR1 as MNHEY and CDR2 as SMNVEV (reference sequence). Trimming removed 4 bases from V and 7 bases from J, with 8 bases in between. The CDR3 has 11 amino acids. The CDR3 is CASSSSLEQYF. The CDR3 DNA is TGTGCCAGCAGTTCGAGTTTGGAGCAGTACTTC.

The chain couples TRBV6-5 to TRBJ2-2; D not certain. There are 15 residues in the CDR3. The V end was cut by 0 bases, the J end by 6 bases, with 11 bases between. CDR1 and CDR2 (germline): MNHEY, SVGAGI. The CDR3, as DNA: TGTGCCAGCAGTTACTCGAGTTTAGGAGCCGGGGAGCTGTTTTTT. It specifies CASSYSSLGAGELFF.

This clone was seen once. The CDR3 is CASSLSLTGSSTDTQYF. The CDR3 DNA reads as TGTGCCAGCAGTTTATCTCTTACGGGATCTAGCACAGATACGCAGTATTTT. This sequence joins TRBV27 and TRBJ2-3; tentative D call: TRBD2 (5 bases). The V gene lost 0 bases and the J gene lost 0 bases, with 13 bases spanning the gap. The CDR3 covers 17 residues. Germline V CDR1 and CDR2: MNHEY, SMNVEV (reference sequence).

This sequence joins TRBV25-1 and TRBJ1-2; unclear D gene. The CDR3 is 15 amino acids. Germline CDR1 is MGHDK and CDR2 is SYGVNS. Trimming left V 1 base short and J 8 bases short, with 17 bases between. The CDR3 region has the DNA TGTGCCAGCAGTGAATGGGCTGACGAGAGAGGAGGCTACACCTTC. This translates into CASSEWADERGGYTF.

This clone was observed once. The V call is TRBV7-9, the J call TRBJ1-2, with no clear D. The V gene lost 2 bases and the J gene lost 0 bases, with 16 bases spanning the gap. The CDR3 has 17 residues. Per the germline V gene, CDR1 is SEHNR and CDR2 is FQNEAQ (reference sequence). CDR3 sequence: CASSLSAGWGSNYGYTF. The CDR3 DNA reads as TGTGCCAGCAGCTTATCGGCAGGCTGGGGATCTAACTATGGCTACACCTTC.

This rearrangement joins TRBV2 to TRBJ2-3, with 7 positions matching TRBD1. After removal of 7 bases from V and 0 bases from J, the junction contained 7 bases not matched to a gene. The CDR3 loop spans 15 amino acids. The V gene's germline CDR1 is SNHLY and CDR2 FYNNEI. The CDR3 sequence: CASKGGQSSTDTQYF. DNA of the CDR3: TGTGCCAGCAAAGGGGGACAGTCTAGCACAGATACGCAGTATTTT.

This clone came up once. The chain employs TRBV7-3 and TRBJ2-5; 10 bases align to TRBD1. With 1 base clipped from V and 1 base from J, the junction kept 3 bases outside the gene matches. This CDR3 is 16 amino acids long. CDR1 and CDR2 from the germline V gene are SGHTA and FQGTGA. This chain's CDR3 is CASSLMTGGGQETQYF. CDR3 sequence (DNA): TGTGCCAGCAGCTTAATGACAGGGGGCGGCCAAGAGACCCAGTACTTC.

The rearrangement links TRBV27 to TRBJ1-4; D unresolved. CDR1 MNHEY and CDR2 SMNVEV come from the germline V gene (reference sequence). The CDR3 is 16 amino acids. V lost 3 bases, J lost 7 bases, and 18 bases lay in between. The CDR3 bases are TGTGCCAGCAGTTTTTCTTCGGGCGAATTCTTTGAAAAACTGTTTTTT. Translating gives CASSFSSGEFFEKLFF.